This T cell receptor beta chain was documented in a study of Ad26.COV2.S vaccination and SARS-CoV-2 variants. Study at large: Into the muscle, Ad26.COV2.S was dosed once or twice, 56 days apart. The study's findings and limits: Substantial post-vaccination breadth of spike-specific CD8+ and CD4+ T cell responses was reported. Using TCR breadth and depth analyses may have led to underestimated total T cell responses.

Treatment: about 20 received Ad26.COV2.S at low or high dose, single or two shots; roughly five received placebo; per-sample allocation not given. Samples analyzed were those drawn on day 63 after the first vaccine or placebo injection. This CDR3 is 14 amino acids long. V was trimmed by 1 base and J by 2 bases, leaving 6 bases between them. CDR1 is SGHKS and CDR2 is YYEKEE in the germline V gene (reference sequence). The repertoire was sequenced with immunoSEQ multiplex PCR; TCRdb's copy has only in-frame clones and lacks some. The sample has about 470,000 clones, less than 95% seen once; the top ten hold roughly 4.3%. Notes on this clone: Antigen: not known.

The TCR originated in a person aged 18-60 years who received the Ad26.COV2.S COVID-19 vaccine or a placebo. V and J are TRBV5-5 and TRBJ2-2; D unresolved. The sequenced sample was peripheral blood, obtained in a trial of Ad26.COV2.S vaccine versus placebo. The CDR3 nucleotides are TGTGCCAGCAGCTTGAGCCTTAACACCGGGGAGCTGTTTTTT. It codes for CASSLSLNTGELFF.